These 17 T cell receptor beta chains originate from one sample sequenced in a study of CD8 T cells in ankylosing spondylitis. Study-wide points: Blood from ankylosing spondylitis patients appeared to carry a characteristic roughly 8-variant TCR beta motif.

TCRdb passed the 5' RACE reads through MiXCR, listing each CDR3 protein once. Among some 200,000 distinct CDR3 sequences listed, about 6.7% were seen once. Their target antigens are unknown. What was sequenced was blood, either unsorted or a sorted T cell fraction (not recorded which). The receptors here all came from a male donor with ankylosing spondylitis.

The sample holds a few counts of this clonotype. The genes are TRBV9 and TRBJ1-4, with 12 positions matching TRBD1. This CDR3 is 15 amino acids long. V dropped 0 bases and J dropped 8; count of bases not matched to a gene: 2. Germline V gives CDR1 SGDLS, CDR2 YYNGEE. CDR3 protein: CASSVGDRGREKLFF. In DNA form, the CDR3 reads TGTGCCAGCAGCGTAGGGGACAGGGGGCGCGAAAAACTGTTTTTT.

This clonotype was recorded many times. This sequence joins TRBV27 and TRBJ2-1, with D perhaps matching TRBD2 (6 bases). V lost 6 bases and J lost 0, with 9 bases in between. The CDR3 sequence is 14 residues long. Germline V gene data show CDR1 as MNHEY and CDR2 as SMNVEV (reference sequence). In nucleotides, the CDR3 is TGTGCCAGCAGGGTAGCGGTCTCCTACAATGAGCAGTTCTTC. Translated: CASRVAVSYNEQFF.

The rearrangement joins TRBV19 to TRBJ2-5, with 9 bases aligning to TRBD1. The V segment lost 3 bases and the J segment 5 bases; nucleotides outside the gene matches: 10. The CDR3 spans 16 residues. The germline gives CDR1 LNHDA, CDR2 SQIVND (reference sequence). For the CDR3, the DNA is TGTGCCAGTAGTATCGGGACAGGGATTATTTGGGAGACCCAGTACTTC. Its protein product is CASSIGTGIIWETQYF. Complete variable domain (other parts from reference TRBV19 and TRBJ2-5): DGGITQSPKYLFRKEGQNVTLSCEQNLNHDAMYWYRQDPGQGLRLIYYSQIVNDFQKGDIAEGYSVSREKKESFPLTVTSAQKNPTAFYLCASSIGTGIIWETQYFGPGTRLLVL.

This clonotype appeared many times. CDR3 nucleotide sequence: TGTGCCAGCAGCCCAGGGGCGGGCTCCTACAATGAGCAGTTCTTC. Protein product: CASSPGAGSYNEQFF. The genes are TRBV11-2 and TRBJ2-1; TRBD1 is a possible D gene (6 bases). CDR1 and CDR2 (germline): SGHAT, FQNNGV. The germline V and J ends were trimmed by 5 bases and 0 bases, with 11 bases remaining between them. The CDR3 runs 15 residues.

The chain employs TRBV5-1 and TRBJ2-1, with a tentative D call TRBD2 (6 bases). Trimming took 0 bases from V and 8 from J, leaving 15 bases between them. CDR1 and CDR2 from the germline V gene are SGHRS and YFSETQ. The CDR3 loop spans 15 amino acids. CDR3 bases: TGCGCCAGCAGCTTGGCCCGGCGGGGAAGCGATGAGCAGTTCTTC. Protein product: CASSLARRGSDEQFF.

This clonotype was observed at least ten times. V gene TRBV6-5 combines with J gene TRBJ2-1; D is perhaps TRBD1 or TRBD2 (5 bases each). Trimming shortened V by 0 bases and J by 6 bases, and 12 bases separated the two germline ends. Germline V gene sequence: CDR1 MNHEY, CDR2 SVGAGI. The CDR3 has 15 residues. This CDR3 is CASSYSRGAFNEQFF. The CDR3 region has the DNA TGTGCCAGCAGTTACTCGAGAGGGGCCTTCAATGAGCAGTTCTTC.

There are many counts of this clonotype. The rearrangement uses TRBV29-1 and TRBJ2-1, with D uncertain. Trimming left V 1 base short and J 8 bases short, with 9 bases between. There are 12 residues in the CDR3. CDR1 is SQVTM, CDR2 ANQGSEA, per germline. This chain's CDR3 is CSVEGGWDEQFF. The CDR3 coding sequence is TGCAGCGTTGAAGGCGGTTGGGATGAGCAGTTCTTC.

In this sample, this clonotype turned up many times. The V and J genes are TRBV9 and TRBJ2-1; 9 bases match TRBD2. This CDR3 comprises 16 residues. Germline lookup yields CDR1 SGDLS and CDR2 YYNGEE. Losses at the gene ends were 3 bases for V and 1 base for J; bases not matched to a gene: 5. CDR3 loop: CASSAGTSWSYNEQFF. CDR3 in DNA: TGTGCCAGCAGCGCTGGGACTAGCTGGTCCTACAATGAGCAGTTCTTC.

This clonotype has at least ten counts. This chain links TRBV10-3 with TRBJ2-7; TRBD2 is a possible D gene (5 bases). In germline, CDR1 is ENHRY, CDR2 SYGVKD. The V end was cut by 4 bases, the J end by 2 bases, with 9 bases between. This CDR3 has 13 residues. The chain's CDR3 is CAISAGGTYEQYF. CDR3 in DNA: TGTGCCATCAGTGCCGGAGGAACCTACGAGCAGTACTTC.

The rearrangement links TRBV20-1 to TRBJ2-7; TRBD2 aligns across 9 bases. The germline V gene has CDR1 DFQATT and CDR2 SNEGSKA (reference sequence). The trim removed 0 bases at V and 2 bases at J, leaving 8 bases unmatched. The CDR3 loop spans 16 amino acids. The CDR3 DNA is TGCAGTGCTAGAGATCTCGAAGCGGGGGGTCCCTACGAGCAGTACTTC. This gives the protein CSARDLEAGGPYEQYF.

The V call is TRBV5-1, the J call TRBJ2-7; D remains ambiguous. V was shortened by 3 bases and J by 6 bases, with 19 bases between the two germline ends. CDR1 and CDR2 from the germline V gene are SGHRS and YFSETQ. The CDR3 has 15 amino acids. CDR3 nucleotides: TGCGCCAGCAGCTCACGGGCCGGCCGCTTGGGCGAGCAGTACTTC. This sequence encodes CASSSRAGRLGEQYF.

This rearrangement joins TRBV9 to TRBJ2-7, with 7 positions matching TRBD2. J lost 3 bases, V lost 0 bases, and 3 bases had no gene match. This CDR3 region has 14 residues. The germline V gene encodes CDR1 SGDLS and CDR2 YYNGEE. The CDR3 protein is CASSVAWGGYEQYF. In DNA form, the CDR3 reads TGTGCCAGCAGCGTAGCTTGGGGGGGCTACGAGCAGTACTTC.

This clonotype was found a few times. V is TRBV20-1 and J is TRBJ2-3; 7 bases are shared with TRBD2. Trimming cost V 0 bases and J 4 bases; bases outside gene matches: 10. Germline CDR1 and CDR2: DFQATT and SNEGSKA (reference sequence). CDR3 length: 16 residues. The CDR3 reads CSARDHWAGVPDTQYF. CDR3 coding DNA: TGCAGTGCTAGAGATCATTGGGCGGGAGTCCCAGATACGCAGTATTTT.

In its sample, this clonotype was seen many times. The junction departs from germline at one end; a sequencing error may be responsible. This chain uses TRBV24-1 with TRBJ2-1; D uncertain. Germline assignment: CDR1 KGHDR and CDR2 SFDVKD. CDR3 length: 12 amino acids. The CDR3 loop reads CATSDEQPRLLF. The CDR3 nucleotides are TGTGCCACCAGTGACGAACAACCTAGGCTCCTCTTC.

This clonotype was recorded a few times. The chain is built from TRBV4-3 and TRBJ1-2; D unresolved. Germline-derived CDR1 and CDR2 are LGHNA and YSLEER. Trimming stripped 0 bases from V and 7 bases from J, with 15 bases between. The CDR3 loop spans 15 amino acids. For the CDR3, the DNA is TGCGCCAGCAGCCAAGACCCCTTGGCATACGGTGGCTACACCTTC. Its translation is CASSQDPLAYGGYTF.

This clonotype was counted many times. The chain uses TRBV7-9 and TRBJ2-6; unclear D gene. Germline V gives CDR1 SEHNR, CDR2 FQNEAQ (reference sequence). V shed 5 bases and J shed 6 bases, with 5 bases lying between them. CDR3 length equals 12 residues. The CDR3 region is CASSPLANVLTF. In DNA, the CDR3 is TGTGCCAGCAGCCCCCTGGCCAACGTCCTGACTTTC.

This clonotype appeared many times. The J gene is TRBJ2-1, the V gene TRBV7-8; D is unresolved. The germline CDR1 and CDR2 sequences are SGHVS and FQNEAQ. V shed 0 bases and J shed 5 bases, with 5 bases lying between them. This CDR3 contains 13 residues. The CDR3 region has the DNA TGTGCCAGCAGCTTAGCCAATAACAATGAGCAGTTCTTC. It yields the protein CASSLANNNEQFF.